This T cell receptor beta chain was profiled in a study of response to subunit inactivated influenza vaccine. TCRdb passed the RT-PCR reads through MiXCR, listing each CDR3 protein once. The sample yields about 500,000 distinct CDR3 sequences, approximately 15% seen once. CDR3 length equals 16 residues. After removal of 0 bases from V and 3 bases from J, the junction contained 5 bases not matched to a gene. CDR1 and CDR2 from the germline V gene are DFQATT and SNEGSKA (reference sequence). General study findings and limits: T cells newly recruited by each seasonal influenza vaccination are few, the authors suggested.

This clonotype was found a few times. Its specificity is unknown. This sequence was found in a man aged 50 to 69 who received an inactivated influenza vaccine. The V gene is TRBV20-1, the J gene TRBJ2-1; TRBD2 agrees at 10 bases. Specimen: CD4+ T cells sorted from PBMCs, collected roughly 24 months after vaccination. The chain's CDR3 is CSARDRTSGHYNEQFF. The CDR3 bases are TGCAGTGCTAGAGATAGGACTAGCGGACACTACAATGAGCAGTTCTTC.